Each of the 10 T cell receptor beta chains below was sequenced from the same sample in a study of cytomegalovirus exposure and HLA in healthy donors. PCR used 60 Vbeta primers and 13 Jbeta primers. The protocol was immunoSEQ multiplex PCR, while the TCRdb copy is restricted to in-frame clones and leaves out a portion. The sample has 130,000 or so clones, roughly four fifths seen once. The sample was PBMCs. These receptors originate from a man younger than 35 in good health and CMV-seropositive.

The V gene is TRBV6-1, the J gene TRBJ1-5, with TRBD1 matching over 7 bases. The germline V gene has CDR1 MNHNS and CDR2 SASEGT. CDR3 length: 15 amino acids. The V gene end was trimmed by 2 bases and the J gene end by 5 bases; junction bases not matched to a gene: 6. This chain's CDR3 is CASSERWQGDQPQHF. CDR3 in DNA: TGTGCCAGCAGTGAAAGGTGGCAGGGGGATCAGCCCCAGCATTTT.

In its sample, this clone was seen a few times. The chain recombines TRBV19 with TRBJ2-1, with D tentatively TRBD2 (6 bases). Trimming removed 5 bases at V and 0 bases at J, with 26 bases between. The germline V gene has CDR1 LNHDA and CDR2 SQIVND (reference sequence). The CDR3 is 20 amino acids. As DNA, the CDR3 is TGTGCCAGTAGTCCCTTCGGAGGGACTCTACATTACAGCTCCTACAATGAGCAGTTCTTC. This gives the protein CASSPFGGTLHYSSYNEQFF.

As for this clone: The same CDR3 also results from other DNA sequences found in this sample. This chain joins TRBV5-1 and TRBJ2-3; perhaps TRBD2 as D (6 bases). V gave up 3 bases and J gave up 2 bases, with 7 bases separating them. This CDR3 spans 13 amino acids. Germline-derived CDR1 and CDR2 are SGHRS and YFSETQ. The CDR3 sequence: CASSSGVTDTQYF. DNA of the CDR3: TGCGCCAGCAGCTCGGGGGTCACAGATACGCAGTATTTT.

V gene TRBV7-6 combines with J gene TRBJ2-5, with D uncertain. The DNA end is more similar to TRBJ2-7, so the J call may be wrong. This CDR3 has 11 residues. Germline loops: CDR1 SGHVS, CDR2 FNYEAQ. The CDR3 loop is CASSNHYEQYF. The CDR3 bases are TGTGCCAGCAGCAACCACTACGAGCAGTACTTC.

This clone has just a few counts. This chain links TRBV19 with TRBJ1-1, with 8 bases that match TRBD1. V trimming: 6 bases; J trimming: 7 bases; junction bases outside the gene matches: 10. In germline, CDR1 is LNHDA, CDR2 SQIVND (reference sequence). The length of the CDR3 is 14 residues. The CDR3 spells CASRTSGGRLEAFF. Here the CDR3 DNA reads TGTGCCAGTAGGACATCAGGGGGCCGCCTTGAAGCTTTCTTT.

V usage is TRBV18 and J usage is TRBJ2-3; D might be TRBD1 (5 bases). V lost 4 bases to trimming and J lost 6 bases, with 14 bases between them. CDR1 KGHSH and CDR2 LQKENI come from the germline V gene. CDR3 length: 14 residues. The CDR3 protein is CASSQNSGPDTQYF. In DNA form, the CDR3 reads TGTGCCAGCTCACAGAACTCAGGGCCCGATACGCAGTATTTT.

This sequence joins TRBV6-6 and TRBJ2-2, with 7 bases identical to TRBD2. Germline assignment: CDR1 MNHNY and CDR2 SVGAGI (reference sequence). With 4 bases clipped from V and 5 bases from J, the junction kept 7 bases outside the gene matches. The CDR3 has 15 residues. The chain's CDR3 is CASSSEGRVTGELFF. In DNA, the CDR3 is TGTGCCAGCAGTTCTGAGGGGAGGGTGACCGGGGAGCTGTTTTTT.

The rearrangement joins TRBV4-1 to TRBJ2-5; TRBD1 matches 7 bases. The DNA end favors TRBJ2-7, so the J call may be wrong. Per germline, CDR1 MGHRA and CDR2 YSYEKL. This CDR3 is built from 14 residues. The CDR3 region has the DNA TGCGCCAGCAGCCATCCATTGACAGGGCCCGAGCAGTACTTC. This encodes CASSHPLTGPEQYF.

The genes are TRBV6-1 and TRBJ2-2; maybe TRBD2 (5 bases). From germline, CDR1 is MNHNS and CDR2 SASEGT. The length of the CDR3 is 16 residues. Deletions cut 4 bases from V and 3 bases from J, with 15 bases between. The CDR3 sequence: CASSADYTFDTGELFF. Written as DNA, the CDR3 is TGTGCCAGCAGTGCCGACTACACTTTCGACACCGGGGAGCTGTTTTTT.

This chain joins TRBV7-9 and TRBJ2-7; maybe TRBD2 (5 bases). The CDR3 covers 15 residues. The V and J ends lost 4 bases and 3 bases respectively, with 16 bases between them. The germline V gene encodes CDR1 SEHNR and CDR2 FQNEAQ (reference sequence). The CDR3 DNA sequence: TGTGCCAGCAGCTCCCCTATGGGAGCCGACTACGAGCAGTACTTC. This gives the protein CASSSPMGADYEQYF.